A single sample is the source of the 3 T cell receptor beta chains below, sequenced in a study of CD8+ T cells in alopecia areata. After isolation, RNA underwent reverse transcription to generate cDNA as the sequencing template. Sequenced by immunoSEQ multiplex PCR; TCRdb stores in-frame clones only, minus some. The repertoire holds some 200,000 clones, with over 45% as singletons. Treatment: oral pan-JAK inhibitor, 5-10 mg twice daily. The input for sequencing was CD4+ T cells sorted from blood, taken at week 24, from a patient treated with tofacitinib. These receptors came from a human donor with alopecia areata.

The CDR3 loop reads CASSRRQGTNEQYF. CDR3 in DNA: TGTGCCAGCAGCCGCCGACAGGGGACCAACGAGCAGTACTTC. This chain links TRBV7-2 with TRBJ2-7, with 8 positions matching TRBD1. Germline trimming cut 5 bases from V and 5 bases from J; bases unmatched to any gene: 8. From germline, CDR1 is SGHTA and CDR2 FQGNSA. This CDR3 has 14 amino acids.

The rearrangement uses TRBV5-4 and TRBJ1-2; TRBD1 matches at 7 bases. Germline V gene sequence: CDR1 SGHNT, CDR2 YYREEE (reference sequence). V trimming: 4 bases; J trimming: 7 bases; junction bases outside the gene matches: 7. CDR3 size: 13 residues. The CDR3 reads CASSADRVGGYTF. The CDR3 DNA reads as TGTGCCAGCAGCGCCGACAGGGTGGGTGGCTACACCTTC.

The rearrangement links TRBV5-1 to TRBJ2-3, with D maybe TRBD1 (5 bases). This CDR3 comprises 13 residues. V shed 0 bases and J shed 6 bases, with 8 bases lying between them. The germline gives CDR1 SGHRS, CDR2 YFSETQ. CDR3 protein: CASSLGQWDTQYF. In DNA, the CDR3 is TGCGCCAGCAGCTTGGGACAGTGGGATACGCAGTATTTT.